This T cell receptor (beta chain) was observed in a study of T cell responses to AZD1222 COVID-19 vaccine. The CDR3 spans 13 residues. V shed 6 bases and J shed 1 base, with 9 bases lying between them. Germline V gene sequence: CDR1 SNHLY, CDR2 FYNNEI. The method was immunoSEQ multiplex PCR; TCRdb's version includes in-frame clones alone and lacks a portion of them. The sample yields about 140,000 clones, about 93% seen once. The chain carries TRBV2 and TRBJ1-1, with D maybe TRBD1 (5 bases). This material consisted of peripheral blood, taken 28 days after the second AZD1222 dose. The sequence was obtained from an adult who received the AZD1222 COVID-19 vaccine. The CDR3 sequence is CASRGDSNTEAFF. In DNA, the CDR3 is TGTGCCAGCAGGGGGGATTCGAACACTGAAGCTTTCTTT.